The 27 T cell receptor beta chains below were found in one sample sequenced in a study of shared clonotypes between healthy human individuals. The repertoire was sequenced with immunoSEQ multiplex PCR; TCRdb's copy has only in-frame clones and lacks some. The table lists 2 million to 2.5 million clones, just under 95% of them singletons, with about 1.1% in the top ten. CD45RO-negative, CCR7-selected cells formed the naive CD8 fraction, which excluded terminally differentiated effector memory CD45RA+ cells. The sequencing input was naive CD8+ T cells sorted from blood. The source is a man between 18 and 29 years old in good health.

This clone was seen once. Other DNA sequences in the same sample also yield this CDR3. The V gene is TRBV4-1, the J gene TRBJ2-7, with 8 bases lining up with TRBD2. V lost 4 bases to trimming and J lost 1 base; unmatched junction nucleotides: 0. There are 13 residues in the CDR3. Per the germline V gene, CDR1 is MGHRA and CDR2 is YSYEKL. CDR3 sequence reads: CASSPGGSYEQYF. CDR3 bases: TGCGCCAGCAGCCCGGGAGGGTCCTACGAGCAGTACTTC.

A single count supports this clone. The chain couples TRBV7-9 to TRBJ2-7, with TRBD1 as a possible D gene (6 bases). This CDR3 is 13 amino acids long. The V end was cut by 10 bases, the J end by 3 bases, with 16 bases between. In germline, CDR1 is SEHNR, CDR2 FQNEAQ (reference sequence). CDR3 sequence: CATQGLGVYEQYF. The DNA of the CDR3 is TGTGCCACACAGGGCCTTGGGGTCTACGAGCAGTACTTC.

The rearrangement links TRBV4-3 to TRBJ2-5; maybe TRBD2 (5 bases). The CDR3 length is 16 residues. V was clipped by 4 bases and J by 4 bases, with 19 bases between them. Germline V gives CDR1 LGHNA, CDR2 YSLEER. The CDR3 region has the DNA TGCGCCAGCAGCCCGGGATTAGAAGGTCTAGGAGAGACCCAGTACTTC. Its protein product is CASSPGLEGLGETQYF.

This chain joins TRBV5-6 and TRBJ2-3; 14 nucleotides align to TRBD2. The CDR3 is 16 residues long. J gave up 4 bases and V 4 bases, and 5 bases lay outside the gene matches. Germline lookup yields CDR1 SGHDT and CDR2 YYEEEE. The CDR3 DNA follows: TGTGCCAGCAGCCTGGGACTAGCGGGAGCCTCAGATACGCAGTATTTT. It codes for CASSLGLAGASDTQYF.

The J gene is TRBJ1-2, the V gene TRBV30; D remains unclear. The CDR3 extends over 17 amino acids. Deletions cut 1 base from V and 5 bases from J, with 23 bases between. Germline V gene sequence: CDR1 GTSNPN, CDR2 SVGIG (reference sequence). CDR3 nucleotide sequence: TGTGCCTGGAGTGGCCGGACCGAGCTGGTTACGAGTTATGGCTACACCTTC. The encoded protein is CAWSGRTELVTSYGYTF.

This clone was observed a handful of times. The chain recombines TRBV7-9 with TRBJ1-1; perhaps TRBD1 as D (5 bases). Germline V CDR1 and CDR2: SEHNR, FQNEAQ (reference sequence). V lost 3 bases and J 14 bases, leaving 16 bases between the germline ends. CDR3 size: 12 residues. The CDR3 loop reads CASSLVEREGFF. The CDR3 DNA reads TGTGCCAGCAGCTTGGTGGAGAGGGAGGGGTTCTTT.

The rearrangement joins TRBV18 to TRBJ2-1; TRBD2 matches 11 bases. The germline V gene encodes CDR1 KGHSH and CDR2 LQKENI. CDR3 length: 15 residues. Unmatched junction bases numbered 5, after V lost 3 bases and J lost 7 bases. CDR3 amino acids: CASSPSGRARNEQFF. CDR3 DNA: TGTGCCAGCTCACCTAGCGGGAGGGCCAGGAATGAGCAGTTCTTC.

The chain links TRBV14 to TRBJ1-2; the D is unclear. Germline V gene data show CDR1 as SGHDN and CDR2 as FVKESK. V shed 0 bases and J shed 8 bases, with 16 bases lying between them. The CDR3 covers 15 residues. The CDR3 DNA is TGTGCCAGCAGCCAAGATAACCCCCATCCACGGGGCTACACCTTC. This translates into CASSQDNPHPRGYTF.

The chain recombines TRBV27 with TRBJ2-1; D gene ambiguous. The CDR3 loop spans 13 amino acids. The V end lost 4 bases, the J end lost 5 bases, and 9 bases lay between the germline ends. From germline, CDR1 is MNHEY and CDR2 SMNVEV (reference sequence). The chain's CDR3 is CASSYTMNNEQFF. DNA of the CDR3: TGTGCCAGCAGTTACACCATGAACAATGAGCAGTTCTTC.

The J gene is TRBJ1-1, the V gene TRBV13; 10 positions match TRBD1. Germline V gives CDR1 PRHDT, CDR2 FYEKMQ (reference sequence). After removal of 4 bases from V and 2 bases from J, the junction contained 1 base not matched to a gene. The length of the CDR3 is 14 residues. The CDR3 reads CASSWDRGNTEAFF. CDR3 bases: TGTGCCAGCAGCTGGGACAGGGGAAACACTGAAGCTTTCTTT.

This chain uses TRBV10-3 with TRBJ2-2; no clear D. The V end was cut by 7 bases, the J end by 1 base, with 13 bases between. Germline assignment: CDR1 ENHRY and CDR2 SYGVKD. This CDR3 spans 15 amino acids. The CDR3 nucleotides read TGTGCCATCAACCAAGACCCCTTGAACACCGGGGAGCTGTTTTTT. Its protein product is CAINQDPLNTGELFF.

The chain's CDR3 is CASSFKEDEPIYEQYF. The CDR3, as DNA: TGCGCCAGCAGCTTTAAGGAGGACGAACCAATCTACGAGCAGTACTTC. V and J are TRBV5-1 and TRBJ2-7; D perhaps matches TRBD2 (5 bases). V lost 2 bases and J lost 3, with 18 bases in between. CDR3 length: 16 residues. In germline, CDR1 is SGHRS, CDR2 YFSETQ.

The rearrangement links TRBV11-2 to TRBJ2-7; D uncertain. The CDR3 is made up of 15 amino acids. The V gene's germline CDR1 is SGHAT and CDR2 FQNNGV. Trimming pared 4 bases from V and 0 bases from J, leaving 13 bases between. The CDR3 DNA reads TGTGCCAGCAGCTCCCCGTGGGGTTTCTCCTACGAGCAGTACTTC. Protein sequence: CASSSPWGFSYEQYF.

CDR3 nucleotides: TGTGCCAGCAGTGAAGGGTGGGACAGGGTCACCTACGAGCAGTACTTC. Amino acids: CASSEGWDRVTYEQYF. This rearrangement joins TRBV2 to TRBJ2-7; 9 bases line up with TRBD1. The CDR3 contains 16 residues. With V trimmed by 1 base and J by 2 bases, 6 bases remained unmatched. Per the germline V gene, CDR1 is SNHLY and CDR2 is FYNNEI.

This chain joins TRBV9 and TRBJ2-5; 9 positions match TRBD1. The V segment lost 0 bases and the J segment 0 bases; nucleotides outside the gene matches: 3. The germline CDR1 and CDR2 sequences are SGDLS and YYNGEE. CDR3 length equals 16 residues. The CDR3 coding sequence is TGTGCCAGCAGCGTAGACGGGACAGGGTACCAAGAGACCCAGTACTTC. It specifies CASSVDGTGYQETQYF.

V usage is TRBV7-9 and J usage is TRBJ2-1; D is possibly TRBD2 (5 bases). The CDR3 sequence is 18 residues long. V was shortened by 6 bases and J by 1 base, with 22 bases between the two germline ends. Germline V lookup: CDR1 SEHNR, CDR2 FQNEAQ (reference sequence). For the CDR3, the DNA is TGTGCCAGCAGTTATACTAGGGTCCGATATGAGTCCTACAATGAGCAGTTCTTC. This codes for CASSYTRVRYESYNEQFF. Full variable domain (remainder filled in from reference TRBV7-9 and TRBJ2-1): DTGVSQNPRHKITKRGQNVTFRCDPISEHNRLYWYRQTLGQGPEFLTYFQNEAQLEKSRLLSDRFSAERPKGSFSTLEIQRTEQGDSAMYLCASSYTRVRYESYNEQFFGPGTRLTVL.

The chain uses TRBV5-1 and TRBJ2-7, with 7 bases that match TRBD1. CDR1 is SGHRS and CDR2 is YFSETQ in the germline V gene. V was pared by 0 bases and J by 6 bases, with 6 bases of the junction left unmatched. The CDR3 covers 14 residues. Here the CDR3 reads CASSLGQGPLEQYF. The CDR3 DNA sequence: TGCGCCAGCAGCTTGGGACAGGGTCCCCTCGAGCAGTACTTC.

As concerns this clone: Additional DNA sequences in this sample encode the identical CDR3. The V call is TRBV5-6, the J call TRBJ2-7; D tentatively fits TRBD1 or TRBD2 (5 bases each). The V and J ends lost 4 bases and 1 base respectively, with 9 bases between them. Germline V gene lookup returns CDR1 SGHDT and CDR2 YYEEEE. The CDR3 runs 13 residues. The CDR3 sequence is CASSAGASYEQYF. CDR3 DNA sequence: TGTGCCAGCAGCGCCGGGGCTTCCTACGAGCAGTACTTC.

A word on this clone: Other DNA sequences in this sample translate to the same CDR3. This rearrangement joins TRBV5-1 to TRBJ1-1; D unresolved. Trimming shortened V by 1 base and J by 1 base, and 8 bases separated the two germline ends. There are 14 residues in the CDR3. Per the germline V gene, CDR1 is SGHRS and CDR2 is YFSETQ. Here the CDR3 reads CASSLNRGNTEAFF. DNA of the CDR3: TGCGCCAGCAGCTTGAACAGAGGGAACACTGAAGCTTTCTTT.

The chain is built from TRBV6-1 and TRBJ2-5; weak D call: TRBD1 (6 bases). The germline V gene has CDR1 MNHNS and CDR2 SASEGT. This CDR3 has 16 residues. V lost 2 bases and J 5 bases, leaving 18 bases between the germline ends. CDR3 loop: CASSELERGGRETQYF. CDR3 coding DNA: TGTGCCAGCAGTGAATTAGAAAGAGGGGGACGGGAGACCCAGTACTTC.

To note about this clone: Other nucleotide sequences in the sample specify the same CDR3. CDR3 sequence (DNA): TGTGCCAGCAGCCCCGACGGGAACTATGGCTACACCTTC. Protein product: CASSPDGNYGYTF. The chain couples TRBV9 to TRBJ1-2; D call uncertain. V was cut by 4 bases and J by 2 bases, with 9 bases left in between. The CDR3 has 13 amino acids. Germline loops: CDR1 SGDLS, CDR2 YYNGEE.

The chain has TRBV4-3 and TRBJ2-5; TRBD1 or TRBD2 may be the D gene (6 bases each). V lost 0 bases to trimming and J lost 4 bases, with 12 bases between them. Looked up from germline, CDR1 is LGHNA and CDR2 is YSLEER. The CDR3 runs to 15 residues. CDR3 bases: TGCGCCAGCAGCCAAGATACCGGGGGCTTAGAGACCCAGTACTTC. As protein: CASSQDTGGLETQYF.

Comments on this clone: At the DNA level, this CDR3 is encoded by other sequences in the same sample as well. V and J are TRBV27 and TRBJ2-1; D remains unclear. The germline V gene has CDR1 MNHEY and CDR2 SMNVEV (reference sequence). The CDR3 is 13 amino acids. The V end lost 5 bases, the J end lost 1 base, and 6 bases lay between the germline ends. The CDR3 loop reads CASSPTSYNEQFF. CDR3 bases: TGTGCCAGCAGTCCCACATCCTACAATGAGCAGTTCTTC.

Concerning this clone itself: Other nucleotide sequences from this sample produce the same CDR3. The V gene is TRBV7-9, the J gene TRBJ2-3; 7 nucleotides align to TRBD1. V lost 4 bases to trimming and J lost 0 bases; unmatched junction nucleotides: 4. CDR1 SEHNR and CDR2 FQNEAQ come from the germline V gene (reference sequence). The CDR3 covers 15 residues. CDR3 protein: CASSSTGASTDTQYF. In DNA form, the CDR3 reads TGTGCCAGCAGCTCCACAGGGGCCAGCACAGATACGCAGTATTTT.

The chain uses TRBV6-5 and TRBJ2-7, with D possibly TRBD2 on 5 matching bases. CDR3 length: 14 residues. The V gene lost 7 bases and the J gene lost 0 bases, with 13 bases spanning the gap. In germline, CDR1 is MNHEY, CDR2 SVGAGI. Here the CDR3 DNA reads TGTGCCAGCATGAGGGAGAGCCCCTCCTACGAGCAGTACTTC. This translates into CASMRESPSYEQYF.

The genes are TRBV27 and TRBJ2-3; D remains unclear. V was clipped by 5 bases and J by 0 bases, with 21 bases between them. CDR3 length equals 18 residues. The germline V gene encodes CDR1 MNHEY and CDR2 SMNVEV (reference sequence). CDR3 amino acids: CASSPLPGRLPSTDTQYF. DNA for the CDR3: TGTGCCAGCAGTCCCCTCCCGGGCAGGCTCCCTAGCACAGATACGCAGTATTTT.

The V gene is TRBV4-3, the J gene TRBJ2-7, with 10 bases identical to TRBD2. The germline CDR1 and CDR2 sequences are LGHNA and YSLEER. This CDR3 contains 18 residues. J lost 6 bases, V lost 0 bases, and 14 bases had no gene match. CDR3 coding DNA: TGCGCCAGCAGCCAAGAGGGGGGGCTAGCGGGAGCAGTGGGCGAGCAGTACTTC. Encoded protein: CASSQEGGLAGAVGEQYF.